Presented here are 5 T cell receptor beta chains from one specimen sequenced in a study of cytomegalovirus exposure and HLA in healthy donors (dated by TCRdb to 2016 to 2017). Libraries were prepared through the immunoSEQ multiplex PCR assay. For the multiplex PCR, a mixture combining 60 forward primers for TCR Vbeta segments and 13 reverse primers for TCR Jbeta segments was used. As stored in TCRdb, this immuneACCESS dataset retains in-frame rearrangements with V and J assigned. A fraction of the clones does not appear; measured against another copy, unresolved V genes explain less than half of the discrepancy, and the remainder lacks a known reason. The sample has some 150,000 clones on record, 60% to 80% of them singletons. The top ten constitute around 2.9% of the sample. The sample taken for sequencing was PBMCs. The source is a man in his forties in good health and CMV-seronegative.

The chain is built from TRBV4-2 and TRBJ2-3; TRBD2 aligns across 9 bases. The V gene end was trimmed by 3 bases and the J gene end by 2 bases; junction bases not matched to a gene: 6. Germline V lookup: CDR1 LGHNA, CDR2 YNFKEQ. There are 16 residues in the CDR3. CDR3 amino acids: CASSHVAGAYTDTQYF. The DNA of the CDR3 is TGTGCCAGCAGCCATGTAGCGGGGGCGTACACAGATACGCAGTATTTT.

The CDR3 nucleotides are TGTGCCGGGGGACAGGGTACCTACGAGCAGTACTTC. Amino acid sequence: CAGGQGTYEQYF. This chain uses TRBV30 with TRBJ2-7, with 9 bases fitting TRBD1. Germline V lookup: CDR1 GTSNPN, CDR2 SVGIG (reference sequence). The V gene end was trimmed by 8 bases and the J gene end by 2 bases; junction bases not matched to a gene: 4. The CDR3 sequence is 12 residues long.

The V call is TRBV5-1, the J call TRBJ2-7; TRBD1 agrees at 7 bases. CDR3 length: 15 residues. With 4 bases clipped from V and 6 bases from J, the junction kept 13 bases outside the gene matches. CDR1 and CDR2 from the germline V gene are SGHRS and YFSETQ. This CDR3 is CASSTDRVGTSEQYF. Written as DNA, the CDR3 is TGCGCCAGCAGCACCGACAGGGTCGGCACGAGCGAGCAGTACTTC.

This sequence joins TRBV6-5 and TRBJ1-6, with TRBD1 matching 7 bases. Losses at the gene ends were 8 bases for V and 4 bases for J; bases not matched to a gene: 5. Germline CDR1 and CDR2: MNHEY and SVGAGI. The CDR3 has 14 residues. The CDR3 region is CASRGTAYNSPLHF. The CDR3 DNA reads TGTGCCAGCCGAGGGACAGCGTATAATTCACCCCTCCACTTT.

The rearrangement joins TRBV5-6 to TRBJ2-1, with 7 bases aligning to TRBD2. Germline V gene data show CDR1 as SGHDT and CDR2 as YYEEEE. V shed 1 base and J 7 bases; nucleotides not matched to a gene: 11. There are 16 residues in the CDR3. CDR3 nucleotides: TGTGCCAGCAGCTTGAAGCGGCGGACTAGGGCGAATGAGCAGTTCTTC. Translation: CASSLKRRTRANEQFF.